These 13 T cell receptor beta chains were sequenced from one sample in a study of T cells of healthy individuals. From the 5' RACE reads, TCRdb called clonotypes with MiXCR, one entry per CDR3 protein. The sample lists tens of thousands of distinct CDR3 sequences, about a sixth occurring once. The receptors stem from a human donor in good health.

In this sample, this clonotype turned up many times. The J gene is TRBJ1-1, the V gene TRBV5-6; weak D call: TRBD1 (6 bases). CDR3 length: 13 amino acids. The V gene lost 2 bases and the J gene lost 6 bases, with 11 bases spanning the gap. Germline V gene data show CDR1 as SGHDT and CDR2 as YYEEEE. The CDR3 region has the DNA TGTGCCAGCAGCTTACAGGGATCCCCTGAAGCTTTCTTT. Translation: CASSLQGSPEAFF.

This chain joins TRBV7-9 and TRBJ2-3, with D unresolved. V gave up 1 base and J gave up 1 base, with 9 bases separating them. This CDR3 has 15 residues. CDR1 and CDR2 (germline): SEHNR, FQNEAQ (reference sequence). CDR3 residues: CASSLVDPGTDTQYF. The CDR3 coding sequence is TGTGCCAGCAGCTTAGTGGACCCCGGCACAGATACGCAGTATTTT.

A few counts support this clonotype. The genes are TRBV28 and TRBJ2-3; 8 bases fit TRBD2. V dropped 9 bases and J dropped 1; count of bases not matched to a gene: 3. CDR1 is MDHEN and CDR2 is SYDVKM in the germline V gene. There are 13 residues in the CDR3. CDR3 region: CASSSGGTDTQYF. As DNA, the CDR3 is TGTGCCAGTAGTAGCGGGGGCACAGATACGCAGTATTTT.

In its sample, this clonotype was seen a few times. This rearrangement joins TRBV7-9 to TRBJ2-3; the D is unclear. Trimming took 5 bases from V and 6 from J, leaving 6 bases between them. The CDR3 sequence is 11 residues long. Germline V gene lookup returns CDR1 SEHNR and CDR2 FQNEAQ (reference sequence). The CDR3 DNA is TGTGCCAGCAGCCCCTTGGATACGCAGTATTTT. This codes for CASSPLDTQYF.

The chain has TRBV4-2 and TRBJ2-3; perhaps TRBD2 as D (6 bases). Germline-derived CDR1 and CDR2 are LGHNA and YNFKEQ. Trimming removed 5 bases at V and 0 bases at J, with 12 bases between. CDR3 length equals 15 residues. The CDR3 bases are TGTGCCAGCAGCAATGGCGGGGCAAGCACAGATACGCAGTATTTT. Protein sequence: CASSNGGASTDTQYF.

This clonotype was counted ten times or more. The rearrangement joins TRBV12-3 or TRBV12-4 to TRBJ2-7; D not certain. V was shortened by 2 bases and J by 4 bases, with 12 bases between the two germline ends. The CDR3 spans 14 residues. CDR3 sequence reads: CASSLLGQPYEQYF. CDR3 coding DNA: TGTGCCAGCAGTTTACTAGGCCAGCCATACGAGCAGTACTTC.

The chain employs TRBV6-5 and TRBJ2-7; 7 bases agree with TRBD2. The CDR3 length is 14 residues. Trimming removed 5 bases from V and 2 bases from J; junction bases left unmatched: 6. The germline CDR1 and CDR2 sequences are MNHEY and SVGAGI. Written as DNA, the CDR3 is TGTGCCAGCAGTCCTCGGACTAGAACCTACGAGCAGTACTTC. It encodes CASSPRTRTYEQYF.

This clonotype was detected only a few times. This rearrangement joins TRBV2 to TRBJ2-7; D is unclear. The CDR3 contains 13 residues. Per germline, CDR1 SNHLY and CDR2 FYNNEI. Trimming shortened V by 7 bases and J by 2 bases, and 12 bases separated the two germline ends. The CDR3 DNA follows: TGTGCCAGCAAAACGTCTTCAACCTACGAGCAGTACTTC. This codes for CASKTSSTYEQYF.

This clonotype was seen at least ten times. This chain uses TRBV12-3 or TRBV12-4 with TRBJ2-5; D is tentatively TRBD1 or TRBD2 (5 bases each). The V end was cut by 2 bases, the J end by 2 bases, with 9 bases between. This CDR3 contains 14 residues. CDR3 DNA: TGTGCCAGCAGTTTAACCGGGGCTCAAGAGACCCAGTACTTC. Protein sequence: CASSLTGAQETQYF.

This chain joins TRBV28 and TRBJ2-6; D unresolved. This CDR3 region has 22 residues. Trimming cost V 2 bases and J 0 bases, with 26 bases left between them. The germline V gene has CDR1 MDHEN and CDR2 SYDVKM. The CDR3 DNA sequence: TGTGCCAGCAGTTTAAACGGTGACGGTGCGTGGGTCCAGAGCTCTGGGGCCAACGTCCTGACTTTC. Translating gives CASSLNGDGAWVQSSGANVLTF.

This clonotype was recorded many times. The chain couples TRBV4-1 to TRBJ2-7; D uncertain. Germline CDR1 reads MGHRA; CDR2 reads YSYEKL. CDR3 size: 12 residues. V dropped 0 bases and J dropped 7 bases, with 7 bases sitting between them. The chain's CDR3 is CASSQDLREQYF. CDR3 DNA sequence: TGCGCCAGCAGCCAAGATTTGAGGGAGCAGTACTTC.

This clonotype showed up many times. The chain recombines TRBV12-3 or TRBV12-4 with TRBJ2-7; 7 nucleotides line up with TRBD2. This CDR3 has 14 amino acids. V was clipped by 3 bases and J by 2 bases; unmatched bases: 4. CDR3 DNA: TGTGCCAGCAGTTTTCGGGGGGTGGCCTACGAGCAGTACTTC. As protein: CASSFRGVAYEQYF.

This clonotype occurred many times. This chain connects TRBV6-5 to TRBJ2-1; D may match TRBD1 or TRBD2 (5 bases each). Germline V gives CDR1 MNHEY, CDR2 SVGAGI. Between the trimmed V and J ends, which lost 6 bases and 3 bases, there was a span of 18 bases. This CDR3 spans 16 amino acids. The CDR3 sequence: CASRPTGHGGYNEQFF. CDR3 sequence (DNA): TGTGCCAGCAGGCCAACCGGACACGGAGGCTACAATGAGCAGTTCTTC.